Below are 20 T cell receptor beta chains sequenced from a single sample in a study of CD8 T cells in Susac syndrome. Random hexamers primed reverse transcription of about 0.45 to 1 ug RNA. In TCRdb, the immunoSEQ multiplex PCR reads were re-called with MiXCR into one record per CDR3 protein. The sample includes about 49,000 distinct CDR3 sequences, 93% of them seen just once. Sequencing was performed on CD8+ T cells from PBMCs. The receptors originated from a human donor in good health.

This chain joins TRBV6-5 and TRBJ2-7; unclear D gene. The V and J ends lost 4 bases and 1 base respectively, with 8 bases between them. CDR3 length: 13 amino acids. Germline-derived CDR1 and CDR2 are MNHEY and SVGAGI. CDR3 loop: CASSLDLSYEQYF. DNA of the CDR3: TGTGCCAGCAGTTTGGACCTTTCCTACGAGCAGTACTTC.

The chain links TRBV28 to TRBJ1-5, with unresolved D. The CDR3 loop spans 14 amino acids. Germline CDR1 and CDR2: MDHEN and SYDVKM. V shed 3 bases and J shed 0 bases, with 6 bases lying between them. CDR3 loop: CASSLHVSNQPQHF. CDR3 coding DNA: TGTGCCAGCAGTTTGCACGTTAGCAATCAGCCCCAGCATTTT.

The gene calls are TRBV20-1 and TRBJ2-2; 7 bases are shared with TRBD1. The CDR3 runs to 14 residues. Unmatched junction bases numbered 4, after V lost 6 bases and J lost 0 bases. Germline V lookup: CDR1 DFQATT, CDR2 SNEGSKA (reference sequence). This CDR3 is CSADRAPNTGELFF. CDR3 bases: TGCAGTGCCGACAGGGCCCCGAACACCGGGGAGCTGTTTTTT.

V and J are TRBV4-1 and TRBJ2-7, with TRBD2 matching 10 bases. Per the germline V gene, CDR1 is MGHRA and CDR2 is YSYEKL. The CDR3 covers 13 residues. The trim removed 4 bases at V and 6 bases at J, leaving 3 bases unmatched. CDR3 sequence reads: CASSPGLASEQYF. Here the CDR3 DNA reads TGCGCCAGCAGCCCGGGACTAGCGAGCGAGCAGTACTTC.

This sequence joins TRBV27 and TRBJ2-7; D call uncertain. The CDR3 loop spans 14 amino acids. Germline V gene data show CDR1 as MNHEY and CDR2 as SMNVEV (reference sequence). V lost 2 bases and J lost 2, with 10 bases in between. The CDR3 is CASSLLGAAYEQYF. CDR3 DNA sequence: TGTGCCAGCAGTTTACTTGGCGCGGCCTACGAGCAGTACTTC.

The rearrangement uses TRBV19 and TRBJ2-1; TRBD2 matches at 7 bases. V gave up 3 bases and J gave up 6 bases; unmatched junction bases: 8. Looked up from germline, CDR1 is LNHDA and CDR2 is SQIVND (reference sequence). The CDR3 covers 15 residues. The DNA of the CDR3 is TGTGCCAGTAGTATGTTGGCGGGAGTTCGCAATGAGCAGTTCTTC. Its translation is CASSMLAGVRNEQFF.

V usage is TRBV28 and J usage is TRBJ1-5, with TRBD1 matching 8 bases. The length of the CDR3 is 15 residues. Germline V gene lookup returns CDR1 MDHEN and CDR2 SYDVKM. The trim removed 4 bases at V and 7 bases at J, leaving 9 bases unmatched. CDR3 sequence reads: CASSSLQGEGQPQHF. CDR3 nucleotide sequence: TGTGCCAGCAGTTCATTACAGGGGGAAGGCCAGCCCCAGCATTTT.

The rearrangement joins TRBV2 to TRBJ1-1; D not certain. Trimming pared 1 base from V and 0 bases from J, leaving 6 bases between. The CDR3 runs 14 residues. Per the germline V gene, CDR1 is SNHLY and CDR2 is FYNNEI. This CDR3 reads CASSEGRMNTEAFF. CDR3 coding DNA: TGTGCCAGCAGTGAAGGCAGGATGAACACTGAAGCTTTCTTT.

The chain joins TRBV5-1 to TRBJ1-1; maybe TRBD1 (6 bases). The CDR3 contains 15 residues. Germline assignment: CDR1 SGHRS and CDR2 YFSETQ. Trimming shortened V by 2 bases and J by 3 bases, and 14 bases separated the two germline ends. The CDR3 region has the DNA TGCGCCAGCAGCTTCCTACAGGGCTCCGACACTGAAGCTTTCTTT. Encoded protein: CASSFLQGSDTEAFF. The whole variable domain, remainder taken from reference TRBV5-1 and TRBJ1-1, is KAGVTQTPRYLIKTRGQQVTLSCSPISGHRSVSWYQQTPGQGLQFLFEYFSETQRNKGNFPGRFSGRQFSNSRSEMNVSTLELGDSALYLCASSFLQGSDTEAFFGQGTRLTVV.

The chain couples TRBV6-1 to TRBJ2-5; 8 nucleotides line up with TRBD1. From germline, CDR1 is MNHNS and CDR2 SASEGT. The V and J ends lost 4 bases and 5 bases, in that order; junction bases with no gene match: 9. The CDR3 runs to 15 residues. CDR3 region: CASSARDRRTETQYF. DNA of the CDR3: TGTGCCAGCAGTGCCCGGGACAGGAGAACGGAGACCCAGTACTTC.

The chain carries TRBV7-9 and TRBJ2-1; D might be TRBD2 (5 bases). Trimming stripped 2 bases from V and 8 bases from J, with 13 bases between. The CDR3 consists of 14 residues. Germline V gene sequence: CDR1 SEHNR, CDR2 FQNEAQ (reference sequence). The CDR3 here is CASSLSYRGDEQFF. The CDR3 region has the DNA TGTGCCAGCAGCTTATCTTACCGGGGTGATGAGCAGTTCTTC.

The chain has TRBV10-2 and TRBJ2-2, with TRBD1 matching 9 bases. Germline CDR1 WSHSY, CDR2 SAAADI. The CDR3 length is 15 residues. Trimming removed 4 bases from V and 1 base from J; junction bases left unmatched: 1. The CDR3 sequence is CASSGQGENTGELFF. The CDR3 DNA reads TGCGCCAGCAGTGGACAGGGGGAGAACACCGGGGAGCTGTTTTTT.

The chain recombines TRBV7-6 with TRBJ2-2, with 9 bases aligning to TRBD2. Germline V gene sequence: CDR1 SGHVS, CDR2 FNYEAQ. V shed 3 bases and J 5 bases; nucleotides not matched to a gene: 1. This CDR3 contains 14 residues. The CDR3: CASSFSGSTGELFF. CDR3 sequence (DNA): TGTGCCAGCAGCTTTAGCGGGAGTACCGGGGAGCTGTTTTTT.

The genes are TRBV20-1 and TRBJ2-7, with 9 bases matching TRBD2. Germline V lookup: CDR1 DFQATT, CDR2 SNEGSKA (reference sequence). The CDR3 length is 14 residues. Trimming cost V 5 bases and J 4 bases; bases outside gene matches: 9. CDR3 residues: CSAEGASGMYEQYF. Written as DNA, the CDR3 is TGCAGTGCTGAAGGGGCTAGCGGGATGTACGAGCAGTACTTC.

CDR3 nucleotides: TGCAGTGCTAGAGACTGGGACACCCTTATGAACACTGAAGCTTTCTTT. This gives the protein CSARDWDTLMNTEAFF. The chain recombines TRBV20-1 with TRBJ1-1, with D tentatively TRBD1 (6 bases). Trimming removed 0 bases from V and 0 bases from J, with 14 bases in between. Germline V CDR1 and CDR2: DFQATT, SNEGSKA (reference sequence). The CDR3 is 16 residues long.

The chain links TRBV7-9 to TRBJ2-3; unclear D gene. The CDR3 consists of 17 residues. CDR1 and CDR2 from the germline V gene are SEHNR and FQNEAQ (reference sequence). V was pared by 5 bases and J by 1 base, with 19 bases between. The CDR3 bases are TGTGCCAGCAGCCCCCCCCGGTGGAGTTCAGGCACAGATACGCAGTATTTT. This codes for CASSPPRWSSGTDTQYF.

V usage is TRBV7-9 and J usage is TRBJ1-1, with D possibly being TRBD1 (5 bases). V gave up 5 bases and J gave up 11 bases, with 15 bases separating them. Looked up from germline, CDR1 is SEHNR and CDR2 is FQNEAQ (reference sequence). The CDR3 runs to 12 residues. The CDR3, as DNA: TGTGCCAGCAGCGTCGGGACTAAGGGGGCTTTCTTT. Amino acid sequence: CASSVGTKGAFF.

The V gene is TRBV29-1, the J gene TRBJ2-4, with no clear D. The CDR3 totals 14 residues. The V and J ends lost 4 bases and 2 bases respectively, with 12 bases between them. Germline V gene sequence: CDR1 SQVTM, CDR2 ANQGSEA. Written as DNA, the CDR3 is TGCAGCGTTGGTTCGGTCGTCCCCAAAAACATTCAGTACTTC. Translation gives CSVGSVVPKNIQYF.

The chain has TRBV2 and TRBJ2-4; D remains unclear. The CDR3 spans 14 residues. The germline V gene encodes CDR1 SNHLY and CDR2 FYNNEI. Trimming took 5 bases from V and 5 from J, leaving 13 bases between them. The CDR3 DNA is TGTGCCAGCAGTCCCGGACGTCGGGAAAACATTCAGTACTTC. Protein product: CASSPGRRENIQYF. Using reference TRBV2 and TRBJ2-4 for the parts outside the CDR3, the full variable domain is EPEVTQTPSHQVTQMGQEVILRCVPISNHLYFYWYRQILGQKVEFLVSFYNNEISEKSEIFDDQFSVERPDGSNFTLKIRSTKLEDSAMYFCASSPGRRENIQYFGAGTRLSVL.

This chain uses TRBV7-9 with TRBJ2-3; D unclear. Between the trimmed V and J ends, which lost 7 bases and 0 bases, there was a span of 26 bases. The CDR3 runs to 19 residues. Germline assignment: CDR1 SEHNR and CDR2 FQNEAQ (reference sequence). The CDR3 DNA follows: TGTGCCAGCACCCTTAGTTGGCAGCGACCTATTTCTAGCACAGATACGCAGTATTTT. Its translation: CASTLSWQRPISSTDTQYF.